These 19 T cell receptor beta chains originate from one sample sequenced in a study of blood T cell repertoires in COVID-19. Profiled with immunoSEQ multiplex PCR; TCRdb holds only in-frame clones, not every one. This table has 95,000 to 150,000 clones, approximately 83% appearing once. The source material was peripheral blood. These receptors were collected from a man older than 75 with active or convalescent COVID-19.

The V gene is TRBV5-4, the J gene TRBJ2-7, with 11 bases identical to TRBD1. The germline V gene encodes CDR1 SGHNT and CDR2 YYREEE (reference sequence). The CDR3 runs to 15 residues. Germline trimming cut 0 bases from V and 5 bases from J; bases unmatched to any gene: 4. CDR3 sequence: CASSLGTGGVDEQYF. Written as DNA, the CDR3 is TGTGCCAGCAGCTTGGGGACAGGGGGCGTTGACGAGCAGTACTTC.

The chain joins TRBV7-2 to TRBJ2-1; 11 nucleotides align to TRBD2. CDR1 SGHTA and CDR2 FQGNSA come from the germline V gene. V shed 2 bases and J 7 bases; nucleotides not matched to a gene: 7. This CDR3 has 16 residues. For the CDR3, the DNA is TGTGCCAGCAGCTTAATGTTACTAGCGGGAGCTAATGAGCAGTTCTTC. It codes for CASSLMLLAGANEQFF.

Written as DNA, the CDR3 is TGTGCCAGTAGTACTAAGGAGCGCGTAGCCCATGAGCAGTTCTTC. Amino acid sequence: CASSTKERVAHEQFF. The V gene is TRBV19, the J gene TRBJ2-1; no reliable D call. The CDR3 runs 15 residues. Per germline, CDR1 LNHDA and CDR2 SQIVND (reference sequence). The V end lost 4 bases, the J end lost 8 bases, and 18 bases lay between the germline ends.

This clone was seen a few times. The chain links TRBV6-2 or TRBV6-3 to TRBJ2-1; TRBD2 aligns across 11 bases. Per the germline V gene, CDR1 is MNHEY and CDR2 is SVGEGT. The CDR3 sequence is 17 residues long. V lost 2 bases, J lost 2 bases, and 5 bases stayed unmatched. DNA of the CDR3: TGTGCCAGCAGTTACCCGATTAGCGGGGGGGCCTACAATGAGCAGTTCTTC. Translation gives CASSYPISGGAYNEQFF.

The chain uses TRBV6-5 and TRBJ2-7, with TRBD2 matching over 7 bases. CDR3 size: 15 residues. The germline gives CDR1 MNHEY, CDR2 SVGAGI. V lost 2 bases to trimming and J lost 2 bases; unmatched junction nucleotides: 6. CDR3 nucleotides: TGTGCCAGCAGTTACGACGGGGGGAGGCCCTACGAGCAGTACTTC. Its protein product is CASSYDGGRPYEQYF.

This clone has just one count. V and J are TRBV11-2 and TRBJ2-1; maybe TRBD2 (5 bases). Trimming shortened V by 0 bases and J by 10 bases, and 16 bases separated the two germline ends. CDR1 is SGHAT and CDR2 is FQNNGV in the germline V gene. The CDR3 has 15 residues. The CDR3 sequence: CASSLDRVSRREQFF. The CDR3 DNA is TGTGCCAGCAGCTTAGATAGGGTCTCCAGGAGGGAGCAGTTCTTC.

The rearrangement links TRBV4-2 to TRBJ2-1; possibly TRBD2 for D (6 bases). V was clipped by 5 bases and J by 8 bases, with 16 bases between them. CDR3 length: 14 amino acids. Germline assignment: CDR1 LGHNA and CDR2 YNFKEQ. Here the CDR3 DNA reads TGTGCCAGCAGCTCACCCCGGGGGACCCATGAGCAGTTCTTC. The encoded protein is CASSSPRGTHEQFF.

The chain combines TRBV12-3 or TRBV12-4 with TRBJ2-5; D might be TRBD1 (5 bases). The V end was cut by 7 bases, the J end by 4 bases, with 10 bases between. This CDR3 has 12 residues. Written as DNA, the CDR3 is TGTGCCAGCAAGGGGATCCCAGAGACCCAGTACTTC. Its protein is CASKGIPETQYF.

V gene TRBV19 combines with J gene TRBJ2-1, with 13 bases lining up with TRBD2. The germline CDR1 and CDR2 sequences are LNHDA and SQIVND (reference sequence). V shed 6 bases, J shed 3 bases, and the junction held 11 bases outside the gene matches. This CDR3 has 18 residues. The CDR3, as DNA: TGTGCCAGTAGAGGAACCGGGACTAGCGGGGAAAACTACAATGAGCAGTTCTTC. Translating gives CASRGTGTSGENYNEQFF. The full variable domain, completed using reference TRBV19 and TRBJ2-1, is DGGITQSPKYLFRKEGQNVTLSCEQNLNHDAMYWYRQDPGQGLRLIYYSQIVNDFQKGDIAEGYSVSREKKESFPLTVTSAQKNPTAFYLCASRGTGTSGENYNEQFFGPGTRLTVL.

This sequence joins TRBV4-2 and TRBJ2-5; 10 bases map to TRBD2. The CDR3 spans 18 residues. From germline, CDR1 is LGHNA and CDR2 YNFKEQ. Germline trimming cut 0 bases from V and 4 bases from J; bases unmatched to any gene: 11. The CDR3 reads CASSQELQSGGVVETQYF. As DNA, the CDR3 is TGTGCCAGCAGCCAAGAACTCCAGAGCGGGGGGGTTGTAGAGACCCAGTACTTC.

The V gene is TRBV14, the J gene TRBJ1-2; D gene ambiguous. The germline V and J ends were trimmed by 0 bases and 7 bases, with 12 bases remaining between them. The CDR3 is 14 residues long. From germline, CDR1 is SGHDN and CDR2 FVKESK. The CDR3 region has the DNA TGTGCCAGCAGCCAAGATCGTGGAGCGGGTGGCTACACCTTC. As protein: CASSQDRGAGGYTF.

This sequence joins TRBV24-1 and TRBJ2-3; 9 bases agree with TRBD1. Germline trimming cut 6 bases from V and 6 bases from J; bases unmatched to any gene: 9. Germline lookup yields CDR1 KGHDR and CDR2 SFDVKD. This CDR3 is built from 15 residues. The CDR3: CATSQPGQGTDTQYF. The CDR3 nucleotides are TGTGCCACCAGTCAACCGGGACAGGGTACCGATACGCAGTATTTT.

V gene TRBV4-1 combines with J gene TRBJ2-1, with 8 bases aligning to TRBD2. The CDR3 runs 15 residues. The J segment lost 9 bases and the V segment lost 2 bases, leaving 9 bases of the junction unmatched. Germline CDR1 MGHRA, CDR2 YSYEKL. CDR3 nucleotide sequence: TGCGCCAGCAGCCAAAGGTTTAGCGGGATGGTTGAGCAGTTCTTC. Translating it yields CASSQRFSGMVEQFF.

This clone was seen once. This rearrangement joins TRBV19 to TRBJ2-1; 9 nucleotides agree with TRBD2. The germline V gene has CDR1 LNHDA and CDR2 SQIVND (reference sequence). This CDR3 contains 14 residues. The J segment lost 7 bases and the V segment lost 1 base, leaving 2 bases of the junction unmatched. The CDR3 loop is CASSIVTSGNEQFF. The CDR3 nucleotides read TGTGCCAGTAGTATAGTAACTAGCGGGAATGAGCAGTTCTTC.

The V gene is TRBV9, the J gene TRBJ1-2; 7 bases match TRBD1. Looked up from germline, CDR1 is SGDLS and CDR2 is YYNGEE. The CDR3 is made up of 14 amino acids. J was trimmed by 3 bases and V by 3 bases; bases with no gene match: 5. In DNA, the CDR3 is TGTGCCAGCAGCGGGGACAGTGAATACTATGGCTACACCTTC. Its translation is CASSGDSEYYGYTF. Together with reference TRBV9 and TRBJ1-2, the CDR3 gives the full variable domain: DSGVTQTPKHLITATGQRVTLRCSPRSGDLSVYWYQQSLDQGLQFLIQYYNGEERAKGNILERFSAQQFPDLHSELNLSSLELGDSALYFCASSGDSEYYGYTFGSGTRLTVV.

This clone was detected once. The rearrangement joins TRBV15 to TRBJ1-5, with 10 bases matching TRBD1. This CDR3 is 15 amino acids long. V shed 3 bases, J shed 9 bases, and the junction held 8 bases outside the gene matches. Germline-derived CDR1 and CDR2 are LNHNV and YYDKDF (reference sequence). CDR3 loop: CATSRERTGGGPQHF. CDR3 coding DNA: TGTGCCACCAGCAGGGAAAGGACAGGGGGAGGGCCCCAGCATTTT.

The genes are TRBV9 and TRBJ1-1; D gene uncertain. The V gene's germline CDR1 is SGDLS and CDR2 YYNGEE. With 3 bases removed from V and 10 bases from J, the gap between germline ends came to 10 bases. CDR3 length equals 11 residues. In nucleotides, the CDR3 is TGTGCCAGCAGCGGGACTCTAGGAGCTTTCTTT. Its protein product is CASSGTLGAFF.

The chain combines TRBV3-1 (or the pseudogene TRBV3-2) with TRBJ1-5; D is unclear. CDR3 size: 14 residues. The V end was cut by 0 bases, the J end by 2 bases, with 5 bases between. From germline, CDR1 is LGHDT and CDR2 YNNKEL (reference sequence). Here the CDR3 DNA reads TGTGCCAGCAGCCAAGATCCGGGCAATCAGCCCCAGCATTTT. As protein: CASSQDPGNQPQHF.

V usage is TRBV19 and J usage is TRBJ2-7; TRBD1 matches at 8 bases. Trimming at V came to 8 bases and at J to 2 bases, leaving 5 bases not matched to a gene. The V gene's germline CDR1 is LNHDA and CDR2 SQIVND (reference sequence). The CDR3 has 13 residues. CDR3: CASQGTGAYEQYF. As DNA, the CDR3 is TGTGCCAGTCAGGGGACAGGAGCCTACGAGCAGTACTTC.